These 30 T cell receptor beta chains originate from one sample sequenced in a study of identifying expanded T cells in peripheral blood. Clones were sequenced by immunoSEQ multiplex PCR, and TCRdb holds only the in-frame ones, with some missing. Of 65,000 to 95,000 clones listed, around 84% are singletons. The sample was blood. Receptors originate from a person between 18 and 69 years old in good health.

This CDR3 reads CASSQDLGLSQGGYTF. The CDR3 DNA follows: TGCGCCAGCAGCCAAGATCTAGGCCTCAGTCAGGGTGGCTACACCTTC. The J gene is TRBJ1-2, the V gene TRBV4-3; a possible D gene is TRBD1 (5 bases). V was pared by 0 bases and J by 7 bases, with 18 bases between. This CDR3 contains 16 residues. The germline gives CDR1 LGHNA, CDR2 YSLEER.

The chain recombines TRBV11-3 with TRBJ2-3, with a tentative D call TRBD2 (7 bases). This CDR3 contains 16 residues. Deletions cut 1 base from V and 1 base from J, with 12 bases between. The germline V gene has CDR1 SGHNT and CDR2 YENEEA. This chain's CDR3 is CASSLVWGGGTDTQYF. The DNA for the CDR3 is TGTGCCAGCAGCTTAGTATGGGGGGGCGGCACAGATACGCAGTATTTT.

The gene calls are TRBV4-3 and TRBJ2-7; D is undetermined. Trimming took off 0 bases at V and 0 bases at J, with 15 bases between the two ends. The CDR3 spans 17 residues. CDR1 is LGHNA and CDR2 is YSLEER in the germline V gene. The CDR3 coding sequence is TGCGCCAGCAGCCAAGACATGGCAGACTCCTTCTCCTACGAGCAGTACTTC. It specifies CASSQDMADSFSYEQYF.

The V gene is TRBV19, the J gene TRBJ1-5; D is ambiguous. The germline CDR1 and CDR2 sequences are LNHDA and SQIVND (reference sequence). The CDR3 consists of 12 residues. V was cut by 4 bases and J by 3 bases, with 4 bases left in between. Written as DNA, the CDR3 is TGTGCCAGTAGTAATCTCAATCAGCCCCAGCATTTT. Its protein product is CASSNLNQPQHF.

This clone has a single count. This rearrangement joins TRBV9 to TRBJ2-2; D gene uncertain. The CDR3 extends over 16 amino acids. Per germline, CDR1 SGDLS and CDR2 YYNGEE. The V gene lost 3 bases and the J gene lost 1 base, with 13 bases spanning the gap. CDR3 bases: TGTGCCAGCAGCGCCGAGTTTATAGGGAACACCGGGGAGCTGTTTTTT. Amino acids: CASSAEFIGNTGELFF.

The V gene is TRBV7-9, the J gene TRBJ2-3; D unclear. CDR1 is SEHNR and CDR2 is FQNEAQ in the germline V gene (reference sequence). The V gene lost 4 bases and the J gene lost 2 bases, with 22 bases spanning the gap. CDR3 size: 18 residues. The CDR3 protein is CASSSNPGARPPTDTQYF. CDR3 coding DNA: TGTGCCAGCAGCTCGAACCCCGGAGCCAGGCCCCCCACAGATACGCAGTATTTT.

This clone was seen just once. The V call is TRBV5-8, the J call TRBJ2-1, with D unresolved. This CDR3 is built from 12 residues. Trimming stripped 3 bases from V and 11 bases from J, with 12 bases between. Germline V lookup: CDR1 SGHTS, CDR2 YDEGEE. The CDR3 DNA sequence: TGTGCCAGCAGCTACCGGCCACTTCAGCAGTTCTTC. Protein product: CASSYRPLQQFF.

The sample holds one count of this clone. The V gene is TRBV7-2, the J gene TRBJ1-1; 8 bases align to TRBD1. Per germline, CDR1 SGHTA and CDR2 FQGNSA. CDR3 length equals 15 residues. V was clipped by 4 bases and J by 3 bases; unmatched bases: 7. In DNA, the CDR3 is TGTGCCAGCAGCTCTCGACAGGGGTCGGACACTGAAGCTTTCTTT. It is translated as CASSSRQGSDTEAFF.

Here the CDR3 DNA reads TGTGCCAGCAGCTTATCGGGGACAGGGGTTCTTGAGCAGTTCTTC. It translates to CASSLSGTGVLEQFF. The rearrangement joins TRBV7-2 to TRBJ2-1; 10 bases line up with TRBD1. CDR3 length: 15 amino acids. Germline V gene lookup returns CDR1 SGHTA and CDR2 FQGNSA. Trimming took 2 bases from V and 9 from J; bases not matched to a gene: 7.

This chain uses TRBV28 with TRBJ1-5; D gene unclear. Trimming removed 3 bases at V and 7 bases at J, with 16 bases between. The CDR3 loop spans 15 amino acids. Germline values: CDR1 MDHEN, CDR2 SYDVKM. CDR3 nucleotide sequence: TGTGCCAGCAGTTTCGGACCGGTTTATGGACAGCCCCAGCATTTT. It translates to CASSFGPVYGQPQHF.

V is TRBV4-3 and J is TRBJ2-3; 14 nucleotides align to TRBD2. From germline, CDR1 is LGHNA and CDR2 YSLEER. This CDR3 region has 14 residues. J gave up 10 bases and V 4 bases, and 4 bases lay outside the gene matches. The DNA of the CDR3 is TGCGCCAGCAGCCCCGGACTAGCGGGAGGACCGCAGTATTTT. Amino acids: CASSPGLAGGPQYF.

This chain connects TRBV28 to TRBJ2-6; D is perhaps TRBD1 (6 bases). Looked up from germline, CDR1 is MDHEN and CDR2 is SYDVKM. The V end was cut by 8 bases, the J end by 1 base, with 12 bases between. The CDR3 extends over 15 amino acids. The CDR3 reads CASDWGRSGANVLTF. Here the CDR3 DNA reads TGTGCCAGCGACTGGGGGCGGTCTGGGGCCAACGTCCTGACTTTC. Combining the CDR3 with reference TRBV28 and TRBJ2-6 gives the whole variable domain DVKVTQSSRYLVKRTGEKVFLECVQDMDHENMFWYRQDPGLGLRLIYFSYDVKMKEKGDIPEGYSVSREKKERFSLILESASTNQTSMYLCASDWGRSGANVLTFGAGSRLTVL.

The gene calls are TRBV5-1 and TRBJ2-5; 7 nucleotides agree with TRBD2. The length of the CDR3 is 16 residues. Germline CDR1 is SGHRS and CDR2 is YFSETQ. V lost 2 bases, J lost 2 bases, and 9 bases stayed unmatched. CDR3: CASSLASSGPQETQYF. CDR3 sequence (DNA): TGCGCCAGCAGCTTAGCGTCTAGCGGACCACAAGAGACCCAGTACTTC.

The gene calls are TRBV19 and TRBJ1-4, with D uncertain. V lost 0 bases, J lost 6 bases, and 2 bases lay in between. Germline CDR1 is LNHDA and CDR2 is SQIVND (reference sequence). The CDR3 sequence is 12 residues long. The CDR3 coding sequence is TGTGCCAGTAGTATAGACGATGAAAAACTGTTTTTT. As protein: CASSIDDEKLFF.

DNA for the CDR3: TGTGCCAGCAGTCCATTAGCCCGGACAGGCTCGCGGGTCAACGAGCAGTACTTC. Its protein is CASSPLARTGSRVNEQYF. The chain is built from TRBV27 and TRBJ2-7, with 7 bases identical to TRBD1. The CDR3 is made up of 18 amino acids. The V gene end was trimmed by 5 bases and the J gene end by 5 bases; junction bases not matched to a gene: 21. Looked up from germline, CDR1 is MNHEY and CDR2 is SMNVEV (reference sequence).

The chain employs TRBV4-1 and TRBJ1-4; a possible D gene is TRBD1 (6 bases). V shed 2 bases and J shed 2 bases, with 21 bases lying between them. CDR3 size: 19 residues. CDR1 is MGHRA, CDR2 YSYEKL, per germline. CDR3 sequence: CASSQLGSRGAVTNEKLFF. DNA for the CDR3: TGCGCCAGCAGCCAACTTGGATCCAGGGGCGCGGTGACTAATGAAAAACTGTTTTTT.

J is TRBJ1-5 and V is TRBV13; a weak D match, TRBD1 (5 bases). V was clipped by 4 bases and J by 4 bases, with 17 bases between them. CDR1 and CDR2 (germline): PRHDT, FYEKMQ (reference sequence). The CDR3 totals 16 residues. The CDR3 nucleotides read TGTGCCAGCAGCTCGAGGGGCGGATTGCCTAATCAGCCCCAGCATTTT. This encodes CASSSRGGLPNQPQHF.

The chain has TRBV7-8 and TRBJ2-5; tentative D call: TRBD1 (6 bases). V lost 0 bases and J 5 bases, leaving 10 bases between the germline ends. The germline CDR1 and CDR2 sequences are SGHVS and FQNEAQ. CDR3 length equals 14 residues. CDR3 sequence reads: CASSLARGWETQYF. The CDR3 bases are TGTGCCAGCAGCTTAGCTAGGGGGTGGGAGACCCAGTACTTC.

This clone came up once. CDR3 region: CASSQESDIPYEQYF. CDR3 nucleotide sequence: TGCGCCAGCAGCCAAGAGAGTGACATCCCCTACGAGCAGTACTTC. The chain recombines TRBV4-3 with TRBJ2-7; no clear D gene. From germline, CDR1 is LGHNA and CDR2 YSLEER. Deletions cut 0 bases from V and 2 bases from J, with 11 bases between. The CDR3 is 15 amino acids.

The chain links TRBV5-1 to TRBJ2-1; TRBD1 is a possible D gene (9 bases). Germline loops: CDR1 SGHRS, CDR2 YFSETQ. The V gene lost 4 bases and the J gene lost 6 bases, with 17 bases spanning the gap. The CDR3 consists of 15 residues. DNA for the CDR3: TGCGCCAGCAGCGTGGGGACAGGGACTAGCAATGAGCAGTTCTTC. Amino acid sequence: CASSVGTGTSNEQFF.

This rearrangement joins TRBV9 to TRBJ2-1, with 7 nucleotides matching TRBD2. The germline gives CDR1 SGDLS, CDR2 YYNGEE. The CDR3 has 16 amino acids. V lost 0 bases, J lost 7 bases, and 10 bases stayed unmatched. The CDR3 here is CASSVVGGRGSNEQFF. In nucleotides, the CDR3 is TGTGCCAGCAGCGTAGTGGGCGGGAGAGGATCGAATGAGCAGTTCTTC. Full variable domain (missing parts from reference TRBV9 and TRBJ2-1): DSGVTQTPKHLITATGQRVTLRCSPRSGDLSVYWYQQSLDQGLQFLIQYYNGEERAKGNILERFSAQQFPDLHSELNLSSLELGDSALYFCASSVVGGRGSNEQFFGPGTRLTVL.

The rearrangement links TRBV5-1 to TRBJ2-2; 7 bases line up with TRBD2. The V segment lost 3 bases and the J segment 5 bases; nucleotides outside the gene matches: 10. CDR1 SGHRS and CDR2 YFSETQ come from the germline V gene. The CDR3 length is 16 residues. CDR3: CASSSPTGTTTGELFF. In DNA form, the CDR3 reads TGCGCCAGCAGCTCCCCCACTGGGACTACTACCGGGGAGCTGTTTTTT.

This clone has only one observation. The V call is TRBV9, the J call TRBJ1-5, with a weak D call TRBD1 (5 bases). The CDR3 loop spans 14 amino acids. Germline CDR1 reads SGDLS; CDR2 reads YYNGEE. The V end lost 3 bases, the J end lost 5 bases, and 12 bases lay between the germline ends. The CDR3 DNA reads TGTGCCAGCAGCGGCGGGACGGATTATCAGCCCCAGCATTTT. This gives the protein CASSGGTDYQPQHF.

The chain is built from TRBV18 and TRBJ2-1; 7 positions agree with TRBD2. The CDR3 is 13 residues long. Germline loops: CDR1 KGHSH, CDR2 LQKENI. Unmatched junction bases numbered 7, after V lost 6 bases and J lost 8 bases. In DNA, the CDR3 is TGTGCCAGCTCCCTGGGGGGGAGAGATGAGCAGTTCTTC. It yields the protein CASSLGGRDEQFF.

J is TRBJ2-2 and V is TRBV11-1; 8 bases line up with TRBD1. This CDR3 spans 18 amino acids. CDR1 is SGHAT and CDR2 is FQDESV in the germline V gene (reference sequence). J gave up 1 base and V 5 bases, and 12 bases lay outside the gene matches. CDR3 protein: CASSPKGWGTGNTGELFF. CDR3 DNA: TGTGCCAGCAGCCCAAAGGGGTGGGGGACAGGGAACACCGGGGAGCTGTTTTTT.

The chain combines TRBV28 with TRBJ2-7, with 10 bases identical to TRBD1. CDR1 and CDR2 from the germline V gene are MDHEN and SYDVKM. This CDR3 is built from 14 residues. V trimming: 10 bases; J trimming: 1 base; junction bases outside the gene matches: 7. The CDR3 region has the DNA TGTGCCACCAGACAGGGGGCTCCATCCTACGAGCAGTACTTC. Protein product: CATRQGAPSYEQYF.

The chain employs TRBV27 and TRBJ2-3; TRBD1 matches at 7 bases. This CDR3 region has 13 residues. Germline V lookup: CDR1 MNHEY, CDR2 SMNVEV (reference sequence). The ends lost 7 bases at V and 4 bases at J; junction bases unmatched: 5. The CDR3 reads CASMYRGSDTQYF. Here the CDR3 DNA reads TGTGCCAGCATGTACAGGGGATCAGATACGCAGTATTTT.

This clone was observed a single time. The J gene is TRBJ1-2, the V gene TRBV27, with 10 nucleotides matching TRBD1. J lost 7 bases, V lost 5 bases, and 10 bases had no gene match. CDR1 and CDR2 (germline): MNHEY, SMNVEV (reference sequence). The CDR3 consists of 15 residues. In nucleotides, the CDR3 is TGTGCCAGCAGTAGATCGGACAGGGGGGTTGCTGGCTACACCTTC. Residues: CASSRSDRGVAGYTF.

The rearrangement uses TRBV25-1 and TRBJ1-3; D is uncertain. The V gene lost 6 bases and the J gene lost 0 bases, with 18 bases spanning the gap. The CDR3 is made up of 17 amino acids. Germline loops: CDR1 MGHDK, CDR2 SYGVNS. The CDR3 loop reads CASSPTAGVHSGNTIYF. In DNA form, the CDR3 reads TGTGCCAGCAGCCCAACTGCGGGAGTTCACTCTGGAAACACCATATATTTT. Full variable domain (missing parts from reference TRBV25-1 and TRBJ1-3): EADIYQTPRYLVIGTGKKITLECSQTMGHDKMYWYQQDPGMELHLIHYSYGVNSTEKGDLSSESTVSRIRTEHFPLTLESARPSHTSQYLCASSPTAGVHSGNTIYFGEGSWLTVV.

In this sample, this clone turned up once. This rearrangement joins TRBV6-1 to TRBJ1-5, with 10 bases aligning to TRBD1. Germline V gives CDR1 MNHNS, CDR2 SASEGT. The CDR3 covers 15 residues. The V segment lost 6 bases and the J segment 1 base; nucleotides outside the gene matches: 3. CDR3 residues: CASRPGQGSNQPQHF. Here the CDR3 DNA reads TGTGCCAGCAGACCGGGACAGGGGAGCAATCAGCCCCAGCATTTT.